This TCR beta chain was obtained from a study of cytomegalovirus exposure and HLA in healthy donors. Broader study findings: The authors enumerated under 200 TCR beta chains as linked to cytomegalovirus. One later analysis, an examination of the 120 validation repertoires, found that first-cohort TCR clusters tended to co-occur in them.

The data were produced by immunoSEQ multiplex PCR, yet TCRdb's version contains in-frame clones alone and is incomplete. The table lists over 200,000 clones, around 86% of them singletons. Note on this clone: Its target is not known.

Germline CDR1 LNHDA, CDR2 SQIVND (reference sequence). There are 15 residues in the CDR3. The V segment lost 5 bases and the J segment 9 bases; nucleotides outside the gene matches: 12. The sequence derives from a woman in her late teens or twenties in good health and CMV-seropositive. Sequencing used PBMCs. The chain has TRBV19 and TRBJ2-1; 8 bases line up with TRBD2. CDR3 DNA sequence: TGTGCCAGTAGTCCCATAGCGGGATCATTGGGTGAGCAGTTCTTC. Protein product: CASSPIAGSLGEQFF.